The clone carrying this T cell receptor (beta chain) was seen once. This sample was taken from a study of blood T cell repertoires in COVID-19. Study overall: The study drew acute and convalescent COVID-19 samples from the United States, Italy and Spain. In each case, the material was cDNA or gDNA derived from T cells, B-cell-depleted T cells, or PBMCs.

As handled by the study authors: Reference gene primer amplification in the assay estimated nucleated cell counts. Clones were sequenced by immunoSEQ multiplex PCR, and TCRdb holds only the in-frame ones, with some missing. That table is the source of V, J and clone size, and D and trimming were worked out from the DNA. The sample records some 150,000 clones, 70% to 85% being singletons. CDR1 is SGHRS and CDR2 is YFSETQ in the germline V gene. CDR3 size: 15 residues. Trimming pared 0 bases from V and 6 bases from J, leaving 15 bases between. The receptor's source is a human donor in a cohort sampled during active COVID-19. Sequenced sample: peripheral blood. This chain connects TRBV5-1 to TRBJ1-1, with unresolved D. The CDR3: CASSLAGDLTAEAFF. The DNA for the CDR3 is TGCGCCAGCAGCTTGGCCGGGGATCTCACGGCTGAAGCTTTCTTT.